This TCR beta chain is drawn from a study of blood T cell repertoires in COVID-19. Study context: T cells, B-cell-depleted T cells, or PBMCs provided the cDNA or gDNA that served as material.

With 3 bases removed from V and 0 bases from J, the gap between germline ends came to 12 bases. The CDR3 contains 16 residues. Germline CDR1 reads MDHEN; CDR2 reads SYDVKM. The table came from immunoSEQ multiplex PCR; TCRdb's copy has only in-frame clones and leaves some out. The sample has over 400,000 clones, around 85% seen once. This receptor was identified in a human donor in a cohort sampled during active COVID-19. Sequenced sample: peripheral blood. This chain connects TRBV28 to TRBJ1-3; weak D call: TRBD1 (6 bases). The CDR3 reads CASSLGGARSGNTIYF. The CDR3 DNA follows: TGTGCCAGCAGTTTGGGGGGGGCGCGCTCTGGAAACACCATATATTTT.